Presented here are 18 T cell receptor beta chains from one specimen sequenced in a study of CD8+CD57+ T cells in acquired aplastic anemia. Investigators profiled TCR beta VDJ and CDR3 from genomic DNA template. TCRdb called the reads again in MiXCR, with one record for every CDR3 protein. The sample includes roughly 50,000 distinct CDR3 sequences, about two thirds of them seen just once. Sequenced: sorted CD4+, CD8+, or CD8+CD57+ T cells (not recorded which) from PBMCs. These receptors originate from a human donor in good health, serving as a control.

CDR3 bases: TGTGCCAGCAATGGATCAGGGGGCGATCCCTACGAGCAGTACTTC. Its translation: CASNGSGGDPYEQYF. The chain employs TRBV2 and TRBJ2-7; TRBD1 matches 8 bases. Germline CDR1 and CDR2: SNHLY and FYNNEI. Germline trimming cut 7 bases from V and 2 bases from J; bases unmatched to any gene: 10. The CDR3 extends over 15 amino acids. Full variable domain (rest looked up from reference TRBV2 and TRBJ2-7): EPEVTQTPSHQVTQMGQEVILRCVPISNHLYFYWYRQILGQKVEFLVSFYNNEISEKSEIFDDQFSVERPDGSNFTLKIRSTKLEDSAMYFCASNGSGGDPYEQYFGPGTRLTVT.

This clonotype was counted a few times. J is TRBJ2-3 and V is TRBV15, with TRBD2 matching over 7 bases. Germline V gene data show CDR1 as LNHNV and CDR2 as YYDKDF (reference sequence). J gave up 11 bases and V 10 bases, and 18 bases lay outside the gene matches. The CDR3 sequence is 14 residues long. The CDR3 reads CASSGGVSYNEQYF. The CDR3 coding sequence is TGTGCCAGCAGTGGGGGGGTTTCCTACAATGAGCAGTATTTT. The entire variable domain, with the rest obtained from reference TRBV15 and TRBJ2-3, is as follows: DAMVIQNPRYQVTQFGKPVTLSCSQTLNHNVMYWYQQKSSQAPKLLFHYYDKDFNNEADTPDNFQSRRPNTSFCFLDIRSPGLGDTAMYLCASSGGVSYNEQYFGPGTRLTVL.

The rearrangement links TRBV6-2 or TRBV6-3 to TRBJ2-3, with TRBD2 matching 11 bases. This CDR3 is built from 18 residues. The germline V gene encodes CDR1 MNHEY and CDR2 SVGEGT. The V and J ends lost 3 bases and 0 bases, in that order; junction bases with no gene match: 8. In nucleotides, the CDR3 is TGTGCCAGCAGTTATCTAGGGACTAGCGGAGCTAGCACAGATACGCAGTATTTT. This translates into CASSYLGTSGASTDTQYF.

This chain connects TRBV7-3 to TRBJ1-1; D gene ambiguous. From germline, CDR1 is SGHTA and CDR2 FQGTGA. Trimming left V 6 bases short and J 0 bases short, with 8 bases between. There are 13 residues in the CDR3. The CDR3 spells CASSQELNTEAFF. In nucleotides, the CDR3 is TGTGCCAGCAGTCAAGAGCTGAACACTGAAGCTTTCTTT.

The J gene is TRBJ2-5, the V gene TRBV10-3; TRBD2 aligns across 10 bases. Trimming cost V 0 bases and J 5 bases; bases outside gene matches: 3. CDR1 is ENHRY and CDR2 is SYGVKD in the germline V gene. The length of the CDR3 is 15 residues. CDR3: CAISESLAGVETQYF. CDR3 DNA: TGTGCCATCAGTGAGTCGCTAGCGGGGGTTGAGACCCAGTACTTC.

The table lists this clonotype with a few counts. The chain carries TRBV7-9 and TRBJ1-5; no clear D. This CDR3 contains 9 residues. CDR1 and CDR2 from the germline V gene are SEHNR and FQNEAQ (reference sequence). V lost 8 bases and J lost 6, with 2 bases in between. CDR3 coding DNA: TGTGCCAGCGGTCAGCCCCAGCATTTT. Translated, it gives CASGQPQHF.

This clonotype showed up just once. The chain joins TRBV24-1 to TRBJ2-3; TRBD2 aligns across 8 bases. Germline CDR1 reads KGHDR; CDR2 reads SFDVKD. V shed 3 bases and J 5 bases; nucleotides not matched to a gene: 3. CDR3 length: 14 residues. This CDR3 reads CATSDPGGLDTQYF. In DNA, the CDR3 is TGTGCCACCAGTGATCCGGGGGGGCTAGATACGCAGTATTTT.

The chain has TRBV20-1 and TRBJ2-7; TRBD2 is a possible D gene (5 bases). Trimming took off 0 bases at V and 5 bases at J, with 20 bases between the two ends. This CDR3 region has 16 residues. The germline V gene has CDR1 DFQATT and CDR2 SNEGSKA (reference sequence). DNA of the CDR3: TGCAGTGCTAGAGATGATTTGTGGGGAGCGCAGAACGAGCAGTACTTC. Its protein product is CSARDDLWGAQNEQYF.

The chain joins TRBV15 to TRBJ2-5; possible D gene TRBD2, 6 bases. The CDR3 consists of 14 residues. V shed 2 bases and J shed 4 bases, with 11 bases lying between them. Germline lookup yields CDR1 LNHNV and CDR2 YYDKDF (reference sequence). The CDR3 sequence is CATSRNWGVETQYF. Written as DNA, the CDR3 is TGTGCCACCAGCAGAAATTGGGGGGTAGAGACCCAGTACTTC.

The chain joins TRBV7-8 to TRBJ1-2, with a possible D match to TRBD1 (6 bases). In germline, CDR1 is SGHVS, CDR2 FQNEAQ. The CDR3 sequence is 13 residues long. Deletions cut 5 bases from V and 2 bases from J, with 9 bases between. CDR3 DNA sequence: TGTGCCAGCAGCCTCGGACAGAACTATGGCTACACCTTC. Translating gives CASSLGQNYGYTF.

This chain uses TRBV7-3 with TRBJ2-7, with a tentative D call TRBD2 (6 bases). CDR1 SGHTA and CDR2 FQGTGA come from the germline V gene. This CDR3 comprises 13 residues. Trimming removed 5 bases at V and 6 bases at J, with 14 bases between. The CDR3, as DNA: TGTGCCAGCAGCGCACGCCCAGCGGGCGAGCAGTACTTC. This encodes CASSARPAGEQYF.

V is TRBV29-1 and J is TRBJ2-5; TRBD1 agrees at 8 bases. The DNA end lines up better with TRBJ2-7; the J call may be wrong. Germline-derived CDR1 and CDR2 are SQVTM and ANQGSEA. The length of the CDR3 is 12 residues. The CDR3 nucleotides are TGCAGCGTTGGGAGACAGGGGTACGAGCAGTACTTC. Its protein is CSVGRQGYEQYF.

V usage is TRBV7-9 and J usage is TRBJ1-5; D ambiguous. Trimming left V 1 base short and J 7 bases short, with 5 bases between. The CDR3 runs to 12 residues. Germline-derived CDR1 and CDR2 are SEHNR and FQNEAQ (reference sequence). The CDR3 DNA reads as TGTGCCAGCAGCTTAGACTACCAGCCCCAGCATTTT. This gives the protein CASSLDYQPQHF.

The chain combines TRBV7-9 with TRBJ2-5; D not resolved. Trimming stripped 8 bases from V and 2 bases from J, with 12 bases between. The germline V gene encodes CDR1 SEHNR and CDR2 FQNEAQ (reference sequence). This CDR3 contains 13 residues. CDR3 amino acids: CASQTPTQETQYF. DNA for the CDR3: TGTGCCAGCCAGACCCCCACGCAAGAGACCCAGTACTTC.

As for this clonotype: A read error may account for a junction end that differs from germline. The rearrangement links TRBV20-1 to TRBJ2-1; TRBD2 agrees at 9 bases. Germline loops: CDR1 DFQATT, CDR2 SNEGSKA (reference sequence). The CDR3 runs 16 residues. CDR3 amino acids: CSARRISSGAYNEQPF. The CDR3 DNA follows: TGCAGTGCTAGACGAATATCTAGCGGGGCCTACAATGAGCAGCCCTTC.

The rearrangement uses TRBV3-1 and TRBJ1-2, with D unclear. This CDR3 contains 14 residues. Germline V gene sequence: CDR1 LGHDT, CDR2 YNNKEL (reference sequence). V gave up 0 bases and J gave up 8 bases, with 13 bases separating them. For the CDR3, the DNA is TGTGCCAGCAGCCAAGAACTTGGTCGGTTAGGCTACACCTTC. This codes for CASSQELGRLGYTF.

This clonotype was found many times. The chain recombines TRBV6-4 with TRBJ2-1; TRBD2 aligns across 7 bases. With V trimmed by 3 bases and J by 6 bases, 11 bases remained unmatched. Germline lookup yields CDR1 MRHNA and CDR2 SNTAGT. This CDR3 region has 16 residues. CDR3 residues: CASSEILASAVNEQFF. The CDR3 region has the DNA TGTGCCAGCAGTGAGATACTAGCGTCGGCCGTCAATGAGCAGTTCTTC.

This clonotype is judged medium-sized. The rearrangement joins TRBV2 to TRBJ2-2; D ambiguous. Trimming stripped 7 bases from V and 1 base from J, with 4 bases between. Germline V gene sequence: CDR1 SNHLY, CDR2 FYNNEI. The CDR3 is made up of 12 amino acids. The CDR3 spells CASTKNTGELFF. CDR3 bases: TGTGCCAGCACCAAGAACACCGGGGAGCTGTTTTTT.